This record concerns one T cell receptor beta chain sequence. The sample holds a few counts of this clonotype. Its antigen has not been determined. Base quality data are lacking; no much larger clone is found one base away. The CDR3 runs 13 residues from the cysteine to the phenylalanine. The kept DNA is CDR3 alone, 39 bases in frame from the first base. V gives up 3 bases and J gives up 5 bases, and the segment between their germline ends measures 11 bases. Looking up the germline V gene (reference sequence) yields CDR1 DFQATT and CDR2 SNEGSKA. RNA was isolated from bulk unsorted tissue, and RNA quality was assessed with a NanoDrop ND-1000 and an Agilent 2100. The donors were newly diagnosed lung cancer patients admitted for thoracic surgery in China from August to November 2014 who had not received prior chemotherapy. Patients with previous radiotherapy or chemotherapy, or with another concurrent cancer, were excluded from the study. Pieces of surgical tissue measuring about 1-2.1 cm3 were kept in RNAlater solution and held at -80 degrees C until needed.

This sample is drawn from a study of tumor and adjacent non-tumor tissue in lung cancer (dated by TCRdb to between 2017 and 2018). In the study overall: By cancer type, the cohort comprised around 11 adenocarcinoma patients, a couple of squamous cell carcinoma patients and 1 small cell lung cancer patient. The roughly 15 patients were aged roughly 30 to 80 years, included 10 men and 5 women, and had TNM stage I to III disease. The study compared bulk TCRbeta repertoires from lung tumor tissue and matched distant non-tumor lung tissue of some 14 lung cancer patients. In total, sequencing yielded 125,075,908 productive TCRbeta reads, which works out to an average of approximately 4 million reads per sample. Around 31 paired specimens, one tumor and one normal lung sample per patient, were profiled by TCRbeta CDR3 sequencing. Broader findings and caveats from the paper: Peripheral blood was not sequenced, so blood TCRbeta repertoires were not examined in the lung cancer patients of the study. In normal lung, the top 100 clones accounted for a significantly larger cumulative share of the repertoire than in tumor tissue. Younger patients had significantly higher TCR diversity, and higher tumor TCR diversity was associated with shorter overall and disease-free survival. The methods do not name the sequencing platform or mention unique molecular identifiers. Only about 15 patients were in the cohort, and the authors stated that larger samples and more detailed clinical data are needed. TCR diversity (inverse Simpson) was significantly higher in tumor than in normal lung tissue (roughly 430 vs 170, P = 0.0075, Mann-Whitney U test).

Libraries were prepared through multiplex PCR. These reads were obtained on an Illumina HiSeq 2500. TCRbeta libraries were constructed through three rounds of nested PCR with primers (Table S4) according to protocols adapted from ARM-PCR. PCR products of 200-500 bp were gel-excised and purified with the QIAquick gel extraction kit before sequencing. In the original analysis: Reads were cleaned with Trimmomatic, merged with FLASH into complete CDR3 sequences, and assigned to V(D)J germline segments with MiTCR. Clonal diversity was computed as the inverse Simpson's index with VDJtools. In-frame sequences without a premature stop codon were defined as productive reads. TCRdb handled the public reads itself, with Q25 trimming in fastp and clone calling in MiXCR, and kept productive beta chains. Rows with one shared CDR3 protein collapse into an entry with the most common genes and DNA. TCRdb, not the authors, supplied the V and J calls. This sample gives some 93,000 distinct CDR3 sequences in total; around 71% of them show up just once. About 17% of the sample comes from the top ten.

The V and J genes are TRBV20-1 and TRBJ2-1; TRBD2 is possibly the D segment (5 matching bases). The sample taken for sequencing was lung tumor tissue. This TCR derives from a man aged 55-75 years with non-small cell lung cancer. The CDR3 amino acid sequence is: CSARPDWDNEQFF. The DNA sequence is given as TGCAGTGCTAGGCCGGACTGGGACAATGAGCAGTTCTTC.